A selection of T cell receptor beta chains follows, all from one sample in a study of shared clonotypes between healthy human individuals. Some clones are missing from TCRdb's copy, which holds only in-frame ones; the method was immunoSEQ multiplex PCR. The table includes under 550,000 clones, about 96% detected once. The sequenced sample was naive CD4+ T cells sorted from blood. The receptors were sampled from a woman aged 30 to 39 in good health. Each CDR3 is given with its conserved first and last residue. D genes are given only for firm matches. A clone size is listed for some rows: how often the clone was seen (once, few, many), or a class if it is expanded.

d_call j_call clone_size v_call cdr3_nt cdr3_aa
. TRBJ2-7 . TRBV10-3 TGTGCCATCAGCAATGGGGAGCGAATCCACGAGCAGTACTTC CAISNGERIHEQYF
TRBD2 TRBJ2-7 . TRBV7-8 TGTGCCAGCAGCTTACCTACTAGCGGGAGGCCCTATCCCGAGCAGTACTTC CASSLPTSGRPYPEQYF
. TRBJ1-4 . TRBV5-4 TGTGCCAGCAGCTTGTCGGGAGAAAAACTGTTTTTT CASSLSGEKLFF
. TRBJ1-5 . TRBV6-4 TGTGCCAGCAGTGAACAGGACGGAAATCAGCCCCAGCATTTT CASSEQDGNQPQHF
. TRBJ2-7 few TRBV7-8 TGTGCCAGCAGCCCCTACAGCTACGAGCAGTACTTC CASSPYSYEQYF
. TRBJ2-2 . TRBV27 TGTGCCAGCAGTTTATCCCCGTACAGGACGTTATCCGGGGAGCTGTTTTTT CASSLSPYRTLSGELFF
. TRBJ2-1 . TRBV7-2 TGTGCCAGCAGTTGGACTACGACATCCTACAATGAGCAGTTCTTC CASSWTTTSYNEQFF
TRBD1 TRBJ2-2 . TRBV7-6 TGTGCCAGCAGCCCCGGACAGGGGGCGGTTACCGGGGAGCTGTTTTTT CASSPGQGAVTGELFF
. TRBJ2-1 . TRBV28 TGTGCCAGCAGTTTGTTTGTTTTGAGCGGCTCAGGTGAGCAGTTCTTC CASSLFVLSGSGEQFF
. TRBJ1-2 . TRBV28 TGTGCCAGCAGAACATCCGGGACGAAGTCTAACTATGGCTACACCTTC CASRTSGTKSNYGYTF
. TRBJ2-1 once TRBV4-1 TGCGCCAGCAGCCAAGGGCCAGGGTCATCCTACAATGAGCAGTTCTTC CASSQGPGSSYNEQFF
TRBD1 TRBJ2-1 . TRBV7-9 TGTGCCAGCAGCCGCCTGGGACAGACTACCGATGAGCAGTTCTTC CASSRLGQTTDEQFF
. TRBJ2-1 . TRBV7-9 TGTGCCAGCAGCTTAGCCCGGAAGTCCTACAATGAGCAGTTCTTC CASSLARKSYNEQFF
. TRBJ2-2 . TRBV7-8 TGTGCCAGCAGCTTAGTCCGGAATGAGAACACCGGGGAGCTGTTTTTT CASSLVRNENTGELFF